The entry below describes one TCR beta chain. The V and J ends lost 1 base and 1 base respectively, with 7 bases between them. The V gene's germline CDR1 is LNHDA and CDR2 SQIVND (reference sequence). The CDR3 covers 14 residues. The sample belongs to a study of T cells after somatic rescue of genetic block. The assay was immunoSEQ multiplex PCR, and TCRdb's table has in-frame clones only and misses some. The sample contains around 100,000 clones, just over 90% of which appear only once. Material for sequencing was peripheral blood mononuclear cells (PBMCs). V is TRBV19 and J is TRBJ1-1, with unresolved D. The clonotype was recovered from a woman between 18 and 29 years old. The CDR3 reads CASSIGPRNTEAFF. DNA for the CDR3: TGTGCCAGTAGTATAGGACCGAGGAACACTGAAGCTTTCTTT.